The entry that follows covers one T cell receptor (beta chain) sequence. Source study methods: Counts of nucleated cells, estimated from reference gene primer amplification, were obtained. Libraries were prepared by immunoSEQ multiplex PCR; TCRdb keeps only in-frame clonotypes and omits some of them. From that table come the V and J calls and clone size; the DNA was used to work out D and trimming. The sample consists of under 95,000 clones, around 87% of them appearing once. The data originate from a study of blood T cell repertoires in COVID-19. Overall study: The samples span acute and convalescent COVID-19 from the United States, Italy and Spain. Nucleic acid was either cDNA or gDNA, and it came from T cells, B-cell-depleted T cells, or PBMCs.

V was clipped by 5 bases and J by 2 bases; unmatched bases: 2. CDR3 length: 14 amino acids. From germline, CDR1 is SSHAT and CDR2 FNYEAQ (reference sequence). The TCR comes from a human donor with acute or convalescent COVID-19. The donor label of this sample is uncertain. The chain couples TRBV7-7 to TRBJ2-7; 11 bases are a match to TRBD1. Specimen: peripheral blood. CDR3 nucleotide sequence: TGTGCCAGCAGCACGGGACAGGGGGCCTACGAGCAGTACTTC. Encoded protein: CASSTGQGAYEQYF.